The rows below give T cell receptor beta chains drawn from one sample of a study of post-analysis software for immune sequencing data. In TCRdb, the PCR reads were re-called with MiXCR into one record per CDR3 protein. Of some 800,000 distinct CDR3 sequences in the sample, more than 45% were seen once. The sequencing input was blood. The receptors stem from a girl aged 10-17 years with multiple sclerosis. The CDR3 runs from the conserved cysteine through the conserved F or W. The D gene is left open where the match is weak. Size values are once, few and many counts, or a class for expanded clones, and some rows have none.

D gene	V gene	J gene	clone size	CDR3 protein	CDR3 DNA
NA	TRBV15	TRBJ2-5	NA	CATSTQETQYF	TGTGCCACCAGCACCCAAGAGACCCAGTACTTC
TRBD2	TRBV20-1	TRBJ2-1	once	CSALWTRSSYNEQFF	TGCAGTGCTCTATGGACTAGGAGCTCCTACAATGAGCAGTTCTTC
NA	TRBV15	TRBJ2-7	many	CATSRGYEQYF	TGTGCCACCAGCAGAGGTTACGAGCAGTACTTC
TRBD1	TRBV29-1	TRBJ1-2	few	CSVDETGDPNYGYTF	TGCAGCGTTGATGAGACAGGGGACCCCAACTATGGCTACACCTTC
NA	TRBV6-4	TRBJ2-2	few	CASSDSPNTGELFF	TGTGCCAGCAGCGACAGTCCGAACACCGGGGAGCTGTTTTTT
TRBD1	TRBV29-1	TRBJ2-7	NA	CSIEGAGDGYEQYF	TGCAGCATTGAGGGGGCAGGGGACGGGTACGAGCAGTACTTC
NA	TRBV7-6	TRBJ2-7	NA	CASSLGAGISYEQYF	TGTGCCAGCAGCTTAGGCGCAGGGATTTCCTACGAGCAGTACTTC
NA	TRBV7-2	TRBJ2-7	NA	CASSFGRGRTYEQYF	TGTGCCAGCAGCTTTGGTAGAGGGAGGACCTACGAGCAGTACTTC
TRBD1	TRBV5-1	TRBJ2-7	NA	CASRDGTGGADQYF	TGCGCCAGCAGGGACGGGACAGGGGGCGCGGACCAGTACTTC
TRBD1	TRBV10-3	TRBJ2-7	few	CAISLDRGDEQYF	TGTGCCATCAGTCTGGACAGGGGGGACGAGCAGTACTTC
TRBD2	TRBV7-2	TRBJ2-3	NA	CASRPGLAGGGAGTDTQYF	TGTGCCAGCAGGCCGGGACTAGCGGGAGGAGGAGCTGGCACAGATACGCAGTATTTT
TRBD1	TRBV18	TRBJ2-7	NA	CASSLGTGDSREQYF	TGTGCCAGCTCACTTGGGACAGGGGATTCTCGCGAGCAGTACTTC
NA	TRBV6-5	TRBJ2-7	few	CASRRLRYEQYF	TGTGCCAGCAGGAGGCTGCGGTATGAGCAGTACTTC
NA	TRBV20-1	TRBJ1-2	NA	CGGGDPRGYTF	TGTGGGGGGGGCGATCCTAGAGGCTACACCTTC
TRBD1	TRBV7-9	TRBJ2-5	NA	CASSPTGDEQHF	TGTGCCAGCAGCCCGACAGGGGACGAGCAGCACTTC
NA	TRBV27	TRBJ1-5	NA	CASSLRLNQPQHF	TGTGCCAGCAGTCTTCGTCTGAATCAGCCCCAGCATTTT
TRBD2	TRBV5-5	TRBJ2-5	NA	CASSLVEGGTEETQYF	TGTGCCAGCAGCTTGGTCGAGGGAGGGACCGAAGAGACCCAGTACTTC
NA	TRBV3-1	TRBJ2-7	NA	CASSLGGSPSYEQYF	TGTGCCAGCAGCCTGGGCGGCAGCCCATCCTACGAGCAGTACTTC
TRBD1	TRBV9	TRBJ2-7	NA	CASSVGLPGQGTYEQYF	TGTGCCAGCAGCGTAGGCTTGCCGGGACAGGGAACCTACGAGCAGTACTTC
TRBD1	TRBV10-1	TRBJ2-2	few	CASSESWTGPGELFF	TGCGCCAGCAGTGAGTCGTGGACAGGCCCCGGGGAGCTGTTTTTT
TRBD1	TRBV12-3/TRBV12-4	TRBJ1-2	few	CASILRRDSGYTF	TGTGCCAGCATACTACGAAGGGACAGTGGCTACACCTTC
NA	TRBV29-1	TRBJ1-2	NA	CSAIDGRQAHGYTF	TGCAGCGCTATAGACGGTCGGCAGGCTCATGGCTACACCTTC